This is a list of T cell receptor beta chains from one sample in a study of T cell changes during pregnancy in multiple sclerosis. Data came from immunoSEQ multiplex PCR; TCRdb stores just in-frame clones and leaves some out. The data show approximately 100,000 clones, just under 95% seen once. The starting material was peripheral blood, obtained after pregnancy. The receptors here all came from a female donor with multiple sclerosis, enrolled in a pregnancy study. The CDR3 runs from the conserved cysteine through the conserved F or W.

TRBV11-2,CASSLGPGQNTEAFF
TRBV27,CASSLRSGNTIYF
TRBV11-2,CASSLGVTDTDTQYF
TRBV4-2,CASSQEDRFTDTQYF
TRBV2,CASSEPQVPYEQYF
TRBV10-3,CAIGGQLSGNTIYF
TRBV28,CASSFGGGSYGYTF
TRBV7-9,CASSLDRDRDYYGYTF
TRBV19,CASTDTGGKLFF
TRBV30,CAWSPLLTGELFF
TRBV13,CASSLGQGPSSYNEQFF